The 16 T cell receptor beta chains given below trace back to one sample, sequenced in a study of T cells in Graves' hyperthyroidism and ophthalmopathy. RNA transcripts yielded amplified TCR beta CDR3 regions. First-round RT-PCR of the TCR CDR3 relied on the HTBI primer set. TCRdb ran MiXCR on the multiplex PCR reads and lists one entry per CDR3 protein. The sample consists of about 210,000 distinct CDR3 sequences, around 20% of them appearing once. Sequences were obtained from blood. Receptors were obtained from a man aged 40-50 years with Graves' hyperthyroidism.

This clonotype has at least ten counts. V gene TRBV30 combines with J gene TRBJ1-1; no definite D call. The CDR3 length is 12 residues. Trimming shortened V by 2 bases and J by 0 bases, and 4 bases separated the two germline ends. The germline CDR1 and CDR2 sequences are GTSNPN and SVGIG (reference sequence). CDR3 in amino acids: CAWSTLNTEAFF. Written as DNA, the CDR3 is TGTGCCTGGAGTACCCTGAACACTGAAGCTTTCTTT.

This clonotype was seen repeatedly, ten times or more. V usage is TRBV3-1 and J usage is TRBJ1-1, with D unresolved. Germline CDR1 and CDR2: LGHDT and YNNKEL (reference sequence). V lost 5 bases, J lost 1 base, and 14 bases lay in between. The CDR3 sequence is 15 residues long. CDR3: CASSSAHSGNTEAFF. CDR3 nucleotide sequence: TGTGCCAGCAGCTCGGCTCATTCGGGGAACACTGAAGCTTTCTTT.

As concerns this clonotype: Since a much larger clone is just one base distant, this may be a read error. V and J are TRBV20-1 and TRBJ1-5; TRBD1 might be the D (5 bases). V lost 0 bases and J 4 bases, leaving 13 bases between the germline ends. From germline, CDR1 is DFQATT and CDR2 SNEGSKA (reference sequence). The CDR3 is made up of 15 amino acids. The CDR3 loop reads CSARDMGGGNQPQHF. DNA for the CDR3: TGCAGTGCTAGAGATATGGGGGGAGGGAATCAGCCCCAGCATTTT.

This clonotype was picked up a small number of times. Being one base from a much bigger clone, this may be a read error. The DNA of the CDR3 is TGTGCCAGCGGCTCTGCAGGGGCGAAAGAGACCCAGTACTTC. Residues: CASGSAGAKETQYF. The chain uses TRBV28 and TRBJ2-5, with D possibly being TRBD1 (6 bases). Germline assignment: CDR1 MDHEN and CDR2 SYDVKM. V dropped 8 bases and J dropped 3 bases, with 16 bases sitting between them. The CDR3 consists of 14 residues.

Many counts were recorded for this clonotype. The chain links TRBV7-2 to TRBJ2-3, with no clear D. CDR1 and CDR2 from the germline V gene are SGHTA and FQGNSA. This CDR3 has 15 amino acids. V was trimmed by 1 base and J by 0 bases, leaving 8 bases between them. CDR3 DNA: TGTGCCAGCAGCTTAGTGTCAGCTAGCACAGATACGCAGTATTTT. Protein: CASSLVSASTDTQYF.

The rearrangement joins TRBV6-2 or TRBV6-3 to TRBJ1-6; D might be TRBD1 (5 bases). Germline V gene sequence: CDR1 MNHEY, CDR2 SVGEGT. This CDR3 has 16 residues. The V and J ends lost 2 bases and 2 bases respectively, with 10 bases between them. CDR3 nucleotides: TGTGCCAGCAGTTACGGGCAGGGCGCCTATAATTCACCCCTCCACTTT. Translating gives CASSYGQGAYNSPLHF.

This clonotype was seen a few times. This chain connects TRBV6-5 to TRBJ2-7, with 9 nucleotides matching TRBD1. Unmatched junction bases numbered 1, after V lost 2 bases and J lost 2 bases. Germline V lookup: CDR1 MNHEY, CDR2 SVGAGI. The CDR3 is made up of 14 amino acids. CDR3 amino acids: CASSYRDRAYEQYF. The CDR3 DNA sequence: TGTGCCAGCAGTTACCGGGACAGGGCCTACGAGCAGTACTTC.

The table lists this clonotype with many counts. The CDR3 loop reads CSAPDRGTGYGYTF. CDR3 coding DNA: TGCAGTGCTCCGGACAGGGGAACGGGCTATGGCTACACCTTC. V is TRBV20-1 and J is TRBJ1-2, with 9 bases aligning to TRBD1. The germline V gene has CDR1 DFQATT and CDR2 SNEGSKA (reference sequence). Unmatched junction bases numbered 8, after V lost 5 bases and J lost 4 bases. CDR3 length equals 14 residues.

The rearrangement uses TRBV10-3 and TRBJ2-7; 7 nucleotides align to TRBD1. V dropped 0 bases and J dropped 3; count of bases not matched to a gene: 5. The CDR3 extends over 15 amino acids. Germline V gene lookup returns CDR1 ENHRY and CDR2 SYGVKD. This CDR3 is CAISESRTGYYEQYF. The CDR3 DNA reads as TGTGCCATCAGTGAGTCACGGACAGGCTACTACGAGCAGTACTTC.

The gene calls are TRBV4-2 and TRBJ2-3; a possible D gene is TRBD2 (6 bases). The CDR3 spans 16 residues. V was trimmed by 1 base and J by 0 bases, leaving 11 bases between them. Per germline, CDR1 LGHNA and CDR2 YNFKEQ. In DNA, the CDR3 is TGTGCCAGCAGCCAAGTGGGACTTACGAGCACAGATACGCAGTATTTT. It codes for CASSQVGLTSTDTQYF.

V usage is TRBV3-1 and J usage is TRBJ1-1; TRBD1 is a possible D gene (6 bases). Germline CDR1 is LGHDT and CDR2 is YNNKEL (reference sequence). V was cut by 1 base and J by 3 bases, with 18 bases left in between. The length of the CDR3 is 17 residues. CDR3 sequence reads: CASSQAGRGGGYTEAFF. The CDR3 DNA reads TGTGCCAGCAGCCAAGCAGGCCGTGGGGGGGGCTACACTGAAGCTTTCTTT.

About this clonotype itself: The final CDR3 position lacks the conserved phenylalanine or tryptophan, pointing to a likely read error. This chain uses TRBV6-2 or TRBV6-3 with TRBJ1-1; a weak D match, TRBD1 (6 bases). The length of the CDR3 is 15 residues. Germline CDR1 and CDR2: MNHEY and SVGEGT. The V and J ends lost 5 bases and 1 base respectively, with 14 bases between them. The CDR3 spells CASSTADRPNTEAFL. CDR3 nucleotide sequence: TGTGCCAGCAGTACCGCGGACAGACCGAACACTGAAGCTTTCCTT.

The genes are TRBV9 and TRBJ2-2; D might be TRBD1 (5 bases). The CDR3 consists of 15 residues. Trimming took off 3 bases at V and 7 bases at J, with 16 bases between the two ends. Germline V gene data show CDR1 as SGDLS and CDR2 as YYNGEE. CDR3 nucleotides: TGTGCCAGCAGCGCCCGAAGGGGTGCTGTCGGGGAGCTGTTTTTT. This translates into CASSARRGAVGELFF.

The V gene is TRBV7-9, the J gene TRBJ1-1; no firm D call. This CDR3 has 16 residues. Germline V gene sequence: CDR1 SEHNR, CDR2 FQNEAQ (reference sequence). Deletions cut 5 bases from V and 0 bases from J, with 16 bases between. DNA of the CDR3: TGTGCCAGCAGCACAGAGACCTCCTGGGTGAACACTGAAGCTTTCTTT. Translation gives CASSTETSWVNTEAFF.

This clonotype was detected a few times. The chain carries TRBV25-1 and TRBJ1-2, with 10 bases aligning to TRBD1. The CDR3 spans 20 residues. V was clipped by 3 bases and J by 4 bases; unmatched bases: 20. CDR1 and CDR2 from the germline V gene are MGHDK and SYGVNS. CDR3 region: CASSDPPNLGQGPLFYGYTF. CDR3 nucleotides: TGTGCCAGCAGTGACCCCCCAAACTTGGGACAGGGGCCCCTCTTCTATGGCTACACCTTC.

This clonotype was seen ten or more times. V gene TRBV28 combines with J gene TRBJ1-5; TRBD1 aligns across 8 bases. The V and J ends lost 5 bases and 8 bases, in that order; junction bases with no gene match: 14. The germline CDR1 and CDR2 sequences are MDHEN and SYDVKM. The CDR3 spans 16 residues. The CDR3 spells CASSDAGTGATKPQHF. The CDR3 bases are TGTGCCAGCAGTGACGCCGGGACAGGAGCGACCAAGCCCCAGCATTTT.